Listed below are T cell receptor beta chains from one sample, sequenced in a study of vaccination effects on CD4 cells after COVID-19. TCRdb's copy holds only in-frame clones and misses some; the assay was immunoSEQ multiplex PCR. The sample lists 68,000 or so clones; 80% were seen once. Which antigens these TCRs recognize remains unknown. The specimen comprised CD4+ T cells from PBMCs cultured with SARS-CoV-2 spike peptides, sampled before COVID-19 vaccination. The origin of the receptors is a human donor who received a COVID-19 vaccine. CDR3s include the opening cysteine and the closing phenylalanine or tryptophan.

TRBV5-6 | CASSLLSGSGDTQYF
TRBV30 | CACSPSGGYSNQPQHF
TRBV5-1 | CASRPGQGTPDTQYF
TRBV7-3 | CASSQHSTDTQYF
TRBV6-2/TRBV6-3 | CASSYSHRGPNQPQHF
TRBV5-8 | CASNPSGGHQETQYF
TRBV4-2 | CASSQDGTRGDTQYF
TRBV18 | CASSRGQKETQYF
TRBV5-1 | CASSHSSGGAVGELFF
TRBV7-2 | CASSLMSGVANTIYF
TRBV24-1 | CATSESGRGEWKTQYF
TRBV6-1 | CASSDTGQGRSAKNIQYF
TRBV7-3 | CASSRQGRISGANVLTF
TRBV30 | CAWKPGQGFTNEQFF
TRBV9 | CASSARPLQETQYF
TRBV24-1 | CATSEATGAQETQYF
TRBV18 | CASSPSWGGNEQFF
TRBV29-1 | CSVEAGRQETQYF
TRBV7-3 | CASSLTLVDTQYF
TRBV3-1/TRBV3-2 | CASSPGGEWKKLFF